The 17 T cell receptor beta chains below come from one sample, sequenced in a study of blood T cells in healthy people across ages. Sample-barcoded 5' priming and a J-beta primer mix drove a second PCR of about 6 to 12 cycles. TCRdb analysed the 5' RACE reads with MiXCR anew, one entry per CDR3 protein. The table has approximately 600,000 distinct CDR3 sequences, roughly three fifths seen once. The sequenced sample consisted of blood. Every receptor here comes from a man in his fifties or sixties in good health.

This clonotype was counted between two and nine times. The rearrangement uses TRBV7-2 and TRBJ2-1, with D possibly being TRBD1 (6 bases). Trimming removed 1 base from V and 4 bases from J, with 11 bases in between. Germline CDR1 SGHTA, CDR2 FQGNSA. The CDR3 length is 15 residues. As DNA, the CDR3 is TGTGCCAGCAGCTTAGTCGGGACAAAGTACAATGAGCAGTTCTTC. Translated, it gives CASSLVGTKYNEQFF.

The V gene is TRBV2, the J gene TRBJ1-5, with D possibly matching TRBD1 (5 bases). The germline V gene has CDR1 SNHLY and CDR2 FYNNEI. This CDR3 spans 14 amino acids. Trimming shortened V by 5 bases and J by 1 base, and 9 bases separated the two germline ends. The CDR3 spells CASSRQSSNQPQHF. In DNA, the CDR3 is TGTGCCAGCAGTCGACAGAGCAGCAATCAGCCCCAGCATTTT. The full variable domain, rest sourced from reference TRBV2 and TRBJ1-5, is EPEVTQTPSHQVTQMGQEVILRCVPISNHLYFYWYRQILGQKVEFLVSFYNNEISEKSEIFDDQFSVERPDGSNFTLKIRSTKLEDSAMYFCASSRQSSNQPQHFGDGTRLSIL.

CDR3 DNA: TGTGCCAGCAGCCCTCCCGCGGGGGGGGTTCCTGAGCAGTACTTC. It specifies CASSPPAGGVPEQYF. The V gene is TRBV11-3, the J gene TRBJ2-5; TRBD2 aligns across 9 bases. From germline, CDR1 is SGHNT and CDR2 YENEEA. V lost 5 bases and J lost 11; bases outside the gene matches: 15. The CDR3 runs to 15 residues.

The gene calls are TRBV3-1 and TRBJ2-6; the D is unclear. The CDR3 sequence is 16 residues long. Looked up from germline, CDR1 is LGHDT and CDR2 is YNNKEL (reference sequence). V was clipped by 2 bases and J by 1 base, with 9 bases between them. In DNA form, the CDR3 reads TGTGCCAGCAGCCAATCACCTCTTTCTGGGGCCAACGTCCTGACTTTC. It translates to CASSQSPLSGANVLTF.

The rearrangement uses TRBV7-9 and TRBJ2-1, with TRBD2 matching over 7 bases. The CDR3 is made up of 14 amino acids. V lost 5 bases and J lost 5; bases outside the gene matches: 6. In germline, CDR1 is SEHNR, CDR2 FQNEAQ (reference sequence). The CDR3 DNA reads TGTGCCAGCAGCGTAGGCGGGGGAGACAATGAGCAGTTCTTC. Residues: CASSVGGGDNEQFF. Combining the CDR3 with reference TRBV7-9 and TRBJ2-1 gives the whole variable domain DTGVSQNPRHKITKRGQNVTFRCDPISEHNRLYWYRQTLGQGPEFLTYFQNEAQLEKSRLLSDRFSAERPKGSFSTLEIQRTEQGDSAMYLCASSVGGGDNEQFFGPGTRLTVL.

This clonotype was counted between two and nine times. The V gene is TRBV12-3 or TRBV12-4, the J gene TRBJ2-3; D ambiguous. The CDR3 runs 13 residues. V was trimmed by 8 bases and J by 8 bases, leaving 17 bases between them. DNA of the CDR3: TGTGCCAGCGGCCAATTAGGGCCAAGTACGCAGTATTTT. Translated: CASGQLGPSTQYF.

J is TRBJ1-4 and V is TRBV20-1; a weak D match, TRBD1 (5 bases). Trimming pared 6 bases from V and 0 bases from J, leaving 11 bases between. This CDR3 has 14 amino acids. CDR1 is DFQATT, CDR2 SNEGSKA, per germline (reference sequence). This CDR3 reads CSARTLTTNEKLFF. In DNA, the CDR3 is TGCAGTGCACGGACACTGACAACTAATGAAAAACTGTTTTTT.

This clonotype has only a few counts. The CDR3: CASSQGPGTGASSYEQYF. CDR3 coding DNA: TGCGCCAGCAGTCAAGGCCCCGGGACAGGGGCTTCGTCCTACGAGCAGTACTTC. The J gene is TRBJ2-7, the V gene TRBV23-1; TRBD1 agrees at 10 bases. TRBV23-1 is identified as an open reading frame with a role that is uncertain. The ends lost 2 bases at V and 1 base at J; junction bases unmatched: 11. This CDR3 comprises 18 residues.

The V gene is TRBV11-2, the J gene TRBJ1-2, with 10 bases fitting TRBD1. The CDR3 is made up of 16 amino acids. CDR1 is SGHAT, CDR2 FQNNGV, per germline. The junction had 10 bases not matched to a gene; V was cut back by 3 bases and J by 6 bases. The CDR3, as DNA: TGTGCCAGCAGCTTCCGAGGGACAGGGGTGGGAGATGGCTACACCTTC. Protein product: CASSFRGTGVGDGYTF.

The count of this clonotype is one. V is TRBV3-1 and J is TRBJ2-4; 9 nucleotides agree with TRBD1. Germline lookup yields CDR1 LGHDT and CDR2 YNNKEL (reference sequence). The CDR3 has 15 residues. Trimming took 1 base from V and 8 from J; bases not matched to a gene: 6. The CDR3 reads CASSQGRTGAHIQYF. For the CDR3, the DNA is TGTGCCAGCAGCCAAGGTAGGACAGGGGCGCACATTCAGTACTTC.

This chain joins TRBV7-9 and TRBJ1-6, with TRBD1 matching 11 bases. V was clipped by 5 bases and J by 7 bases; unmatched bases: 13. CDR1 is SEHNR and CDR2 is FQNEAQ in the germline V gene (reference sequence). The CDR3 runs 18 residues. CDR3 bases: TGTGCCAGCAGCGCCGGGACAGGGGGTAACCGGATGAATTCACCCCTCCACTTT. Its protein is CASSAGTGGNRMNSPLHF.

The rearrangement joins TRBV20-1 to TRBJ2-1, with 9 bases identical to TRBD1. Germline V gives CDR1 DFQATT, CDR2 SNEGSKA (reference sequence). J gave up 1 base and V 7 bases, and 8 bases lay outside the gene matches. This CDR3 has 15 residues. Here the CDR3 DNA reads TGCAGTGTAGGGGACAGGGACTTTTCCTACAATGAGCAGTTCTTC. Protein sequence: CSVGDRDFSYNEQFF.

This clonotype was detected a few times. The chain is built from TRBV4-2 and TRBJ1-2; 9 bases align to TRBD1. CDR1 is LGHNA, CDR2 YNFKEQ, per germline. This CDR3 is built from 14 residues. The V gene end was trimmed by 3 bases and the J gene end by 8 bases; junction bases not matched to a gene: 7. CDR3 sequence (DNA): TGTGCCAGCAGCCATCGGGACAGGGCAGGAGGCTACACCTTC. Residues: CASSHRDRAGGYTF.

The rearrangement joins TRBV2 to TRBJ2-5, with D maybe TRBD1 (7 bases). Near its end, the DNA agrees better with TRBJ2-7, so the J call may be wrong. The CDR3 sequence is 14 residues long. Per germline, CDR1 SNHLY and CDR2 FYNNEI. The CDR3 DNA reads TGTGCCGGCAACGGACAGGTTGGAGGGGACGAGCAGTACTTC. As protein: CAGNGQVGGDEQYF.

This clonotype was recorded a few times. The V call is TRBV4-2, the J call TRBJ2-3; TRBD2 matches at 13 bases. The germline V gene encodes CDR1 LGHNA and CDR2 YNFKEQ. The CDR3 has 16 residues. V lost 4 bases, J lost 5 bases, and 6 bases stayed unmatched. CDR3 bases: TGTGCCAGCAGCCGCGTCGGGACTAGCGGGGAAGATACGCAGTATTTT. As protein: CASSRVGTSGEDTQYF.

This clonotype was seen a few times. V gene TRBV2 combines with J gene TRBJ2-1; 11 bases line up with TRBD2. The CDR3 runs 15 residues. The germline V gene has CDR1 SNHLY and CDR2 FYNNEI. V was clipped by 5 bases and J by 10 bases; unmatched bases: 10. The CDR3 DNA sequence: TGTGCCAGCAGTTTTGATAGCGGGGGGGCCCGGGAGCAGTTCTTC. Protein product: CASSFDSGGAREQFF.

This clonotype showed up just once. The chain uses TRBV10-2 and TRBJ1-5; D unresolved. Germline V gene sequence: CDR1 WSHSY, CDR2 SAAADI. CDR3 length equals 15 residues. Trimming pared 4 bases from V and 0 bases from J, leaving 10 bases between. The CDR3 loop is CASSGGWYSNQPQHF. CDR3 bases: TGCGCCAGCAGTGGGGGATGGTATAGCAATCAGCCCCAGCATTTT.